The 27 T cell receptor beta chains below were found in one sample sequenced in a study of T cell clones after liver transplantation. Using immunoSEQ multiplex PCR, the repertoire was profiled, and TCRdb retains in-frame clones only, with some absent. The table includes about 74,000 clones, 80% detected once. Sequencing used CD4+ T cells from blood, obtained before liver transplant. These receptors all stem from a human donor who received a liver transplant.

The table lists this clone with a few counts. V usage is TRBV5-1 and J usage is TRBJ1-1, with 7 bases lining up with TRBD1. Per germline, CDR1 SGHRS and CDR2 YFSETQ. Trimming removed 4 bases from V and 3 bases from J; junction bases left unmatched: 6. CDR3 length: 14 amino acids. The CDR3 sequence: CASSGSQGYTEAFF. The CDR3 DNA reads TGCGCCAGCAGCGGATCACAGGGGTACACTGAAGCTTTCTTT.

The chain joins TRBV5-1 to TRBJ2-7; 11 positions match TRBD1. Germline CDR1 and CDR2: SGHRS and YFSETQ. This CDR3 spans 14 amino acids. V was clipped by 6 bases and J by 4 bases; unmatched bases: 6. The CDR3 region has the DNA TGCGCCAGCACCGGACAGGGGGCGCGTTACGAGCAGTACTTC. It translates to CASTGQGARYEQYF.

This rearrangement joins TRBV18 to TRBJ2-3, with a weak D call TRBD2 (5 bases). V lost 3 bases to trimming and J lost 8 bases, with 9 bases between them. Germline values: CDR1 KGHSH, CDR2 LQKENI. The CDR3 is made up of 12 amino acids. CDR3 sequence reads: CASSPRRTTQYF. CDR3 coding DNA: TGTGCCAGCTCACCCCGGAGGACTACGCAGTATTTT.

The chain recombines TRBV6-1 with TRBJ2-1; TRBD2 matches at 7 bases. Unmatched junction bases numbered 7, after V lost 8 bases and J lost 0 bases. CDR1 and CDR2 (germline): MNHNS, SASEGT. This CDR3 is 15 amino acids long. DNA of the CDR3: TGTGCCAGCTATCCTTTAGCGGGCTCCTACAATGAGCAGTTCTTC. Residues: CASYPLAGSYNEQFF.

The chain combines TRBV28 with TRBJ1-5, with a possible D match to TRBD1 (6 bases). V was cut by 8 bases and J by 0 bases, with 14 bases left in between. Per germline, CDR1 MDHEN and CDR2 SYDVKM. The CDR3 loop spans 15 amino acids. CDR3 in DNA: TGTGCCAGCGATAGATGGGGGGCTAGCAATCAGCCCCAGCATTTT. Protein sequence: CASDRWGASNQPQHF.

This clone was picked up one time. The CDR3 is CASTRVTEAFF. The CDR3, as DNA: TGTGCCAGCACCAGGGTTACTGAAGCTTTCTTT. The chain has TRBV7-9 and TRBJ1-1; D perhaps matches TRBD1 (5 bases). V was trimmed by 7 bases and J by 5 bases, leaving 8 bases between them. The CDR3 contains 11 residues. CDR1 is SEHNR, CDR2 FQNEAQ, per germline (reference sequence). Full variable domain (outside the CDR3, taken from reference TRBV7-9 and TRBJ1-1): DTGVSQNPRHKITKRGQNVTFRCDPISEHNRLYWYRQTLGQGPEFLTYFQNEAQLEKSRLLSDRFSAERPKGSFSTLEIQRTEQGDSAMYLCASTRVTEAFFGQGTRLTVV.

This clone showed up just once. This chain links TRBV4-2 with TRBJ2-2; possible D gene TRBD2, 6 bases. V was trimmed by 1 base and J by 3 bases, leaving 9 bases between them. Per the germline V gene, CDR1 is LGHNA and CDR2 is YNFKEQ. CDR3 size: 15 residues. Written as DNA, the CDR3 is TGTGCCAGCAGCCAAGGGGACTTGGACACCGGGGAGCTGTTTTTT. This translates into CASSQGDLDTGELFF.

The V gene is TRBV2, the J gene TRBJ1-1, with D unclear. This CDR3 comprises 13 residues. CDR1 SNHLY and CDR2 FYNNEI come from the germline V gene. Trimming pared 4 bases from V and 5 bases from J, leaving 11 bases between. CDR3 coding DNA: TGTGCCAGCAGTGCTGACGGCGATACTGAAGCTTTCTTT. Protein: CASSADGDTEAFF.

The V gene is TRBV28, the J gene TRBJ2-1, with TRBD2 matching 10 bases. V shed 6 bases, J shed 5 bases, and the junction held 4 bases outside the gene matches. Germline V gene sequence: CDR1 MDHEN, CDR2 SYDVKM. The CDR3 spans 14 residues. The CDR3 DNA reads TGTGCCAGCAGAAAGCGGGAGGGTGACAATGAGCAGTTCTTC. Its translation is CASRKREGDNEQFF. Full variable domain (rest looked up from reference TRBV28 and TRBJ2-1): DVKVTQSSRYLVKRTGEKVFLECVQDMDHENMFWYRQDPGLGLRLIYFSYDVKMKEKGDIPEGYSVSREKKERFSLILESASTNQTSMYLCASRKREGDNEQFFGPGTRLTVL.

Here the CDR3 reads CASSLRGGVIEQYF. The CDR3 nucleotides read TGCGCCAGCAGCTTGAGAGGGGGCGTTATCGAGCAGTACTTC. The V and J genes are TRBV5-1 and TRBJ2-7; 7 bases line up with TRBD1. The V segment lost 1 base and the J segment 6 bases; nucleotides outside the gene matches: 7. CDR3 length: 14 residues. CDR1 and CDR2 from the germline V gene are SGHRS and YFSETQ.

This chain links TRBV2 with TRBJ2-6, with no clear D. CDR3 size: 12 residues. The V end was cut by 7 bases, the J end by 3 bases, with 4 bases between. Germline V gives CDR1 SNHLY, CDR2 FYNNEI. CDR3 loop: CASKRGANVLTF. The CDR3 nucleotides are TGTGCCAGCAAGCGTGGGGCCAACGTCCTGACTTTC.

The rearrangement joins TRBV28 to TRBJ2-5; D could derive from TRBD1 or TRBD2 (5 bases each). V lost 8 bases and J lost 7, with 17 bases in between. In germline, CDR1 is MDHEN, CDR2 SYDVKM. The CDR3 sequence is 13 residues long. In nucleotides, the CDR3 is TGTGCCAGCGGGGATGGGGGTGGAGGGACCCAGTACTTC. Translated: CASGDGGGGTQYF.

V is TRBV10-2 and J is TRBJ1-1, with a tentative D call TRBD1 (6 bases). V shed 3 bases and J shed 1 base, with 21 bases lying between them. The CDR3 has 18 residues. Germline V gene lookup returns CDR1 WSHSY and CDR2 SAAADI. The CDR3 sequence is CASSDPRQEPRRNTEAFF. The CDR3 region has the DNA TGCGCCAGCAGTGATCCCCGACAGGAACCCCGGAGGAACACTGAAGCTTTCTTT.

The table lists this clone with a count of one. The chain combines TRBV18 with TRBJ1-4; a weak D match, TRBD1 (6 bases). The ends were cut back, 5 bases at V and 2 bases at J, with 12 bases in the middle. CDR1 is KGHSH and CDR2 is LQKENI in the germline V gene. This CDR3 region has 15 residues. CDR3 nucleotide sequence: TGTGCCAGCTCAGCCGATCAGGGGACTAATGAAAAACTGTTTTTT. It encodes CASSADQGTNEKLFF. Filled out from reference TRBV18 and TRBJ1-4, the complete variable domain reads NAGVMQNPRHLVRRRGQEARLRCSPMKGHSHVYWYRQLPEEGLKFMVYLQKENIIDESGMPKERFSAEFPKEGPSILRIQQVVRGDSAAYFCASSADQGTNEKLFFGSGTQLSVL.

The gene calls are TRBV19 and TRBJ1-1; maybe TRBD1 (5 bases). Germline loops: CDR1 LNHDA, CDR2 SQIVND (reference sequence). The V gene lost 1 base and the J gene lost 5 bases, with 8 bases spanning the gap. The CDR3 loop spans 13 amino acids. CDR3 in amino acids: CASSIGRGTEAFF. The DNA of the CDR3 is TGTGCCAGTAGTATAGGGCGGGGGACTGAAGCTTTCTTT.

The V call is TRBV5-1, the J call TRBJ1-1; D gene unclear. CDR1 is SGHRS and CDR2 is YFSETQ in the germline V gene. This CDR3 contains 13 residues. V lost 3 bases, J lost 7 bases, and 13 bases lay in between. In nucleotides, the CDR3 is TGCGCCAGCAGCTCCCTGTCCGGGGTTGAAGCTTTCTTT. Translating gives CASSSLSGVEAFF.

The CDR3 spells CASSQPPNTGELFF. The CDR3, as DNA: TGTGCCAGCAGCCAGCCCCCGAACACCGGGGAGCTGTTTTTT. The rearrangement joins TRBV6-6 to TRBJ2-2; D not resolved. Germline V gene data show CDR1 as MNHNY and CDR2 as SVGAGI (reference sequence). This CDR3 has 14 residues. V was trimmed by 6 bases and J by 0 bases, leaving 8 bases between them.

The V gene is TRBV5-1, the J gene TRBJ2-1; D may correspond to TRBD1 or TRBD2 (6 bases each). The V end was cut by 0 bases, the J end by 5 bases, with 12 bases between. This CDR3 has 15 residues. Germline values: CDR1 SGHRS, CDR2 YFSETQ. CDR3 sequence: CASSLARGLNNEQFF. In DNA, the CDR3 is TGCGCCAGCAGCTTGGCCAGGGGACTTAACAATGAGCAGTTCTTC. Together with reference TRBV5-1 and TRBJ2-1, the CDR3 gives the full variable domain: KAGVTQTPRYLIKTRGQQVTLSCSPISGHRSVSWYQQTPGQGLQFLFEYFSETQRNKGNFPGRFSGRQFSNSRSEMNVSTLELGDSALYLCASSLARGLNNEQFFGPGTRLTVL.

The table lists this clone with a count of one. V usage is TRBV19 and J usage is TRBJ1-1; 8 bases line up with TRBD1. CDR1 LNHDA and CDR2 SQIVND come from the germline V gene (reference sequence). The junction had 7 bases not matched to a gene; V was cut back by 3 bases and J by 7 bases. The CDR3 extends over 14 amino acids. CDR3 amino acids: CASSIGQGPYEAFF. CDR3 nucleotide sequence: TGTGCCAGTAGTATCGGACAGGGACCCTATGAAGCTTTCTTT.

J is TRBJ1-1 and V is TRBV28; TRBD1 might be the D (6 bases). V lost 2 bases and J 4 bases, leaving 11 bases between the germline ends. The CDR3 runs to 14 residues. CDR1 and CDR2 from the germline V gene are MDHEN and SYDVKM. Here the CDR3 reads CASSLAGVSTEAFF. The CDR3 DNA follows: TGTGCCAGCAGTTTAGCAGGGGTGAGCACTGAAGCTTTCTTT.

The V and J genes are TRBV5-8 and TRBJ1-5; possible D gene TRBD1, 5 bases. Trimming removed 0 bases from V and 6 bases from J, with 10 bases in between. Germline loops: CDR1 SGHTS, CDR2 YDEGEE. The CDR3 extends over 14 amino acids. The CDR3, as DNA: TGTGCCAGCAGCTTGGGCACAGGTCTTCAGCCCCAGCATTTT. Translating gives CASSLGTGLQPQHF.

This clone came up a few times. The rearrangement uses TRBV7-2 and TRBJ2-1; 7 nucleotides agree with TRBD2. Trimming took 5 bases from V and 1 from J; bases not matched to a gene: 5. Germline values: CDR1 SGHTA, CDR2 FQGNSA. This CDR3 spans 15 amino acids. CDR3 amino acids: CASSRSGRSYNEQFF. The CDR3 DNA sequence: TGTGCCAGCAGCCGTAGCGGGCGTTCCTACAATGAGCAGTTCTTC. Looking up the rest from reference TRBV7-2 and TRBJ2-1 gives the full variable domain: GAGVSQSPSNKVTEKGKDVELRCDPISGHTALYWYRQSLGQGLEFLIYFQGNSAPDKSGLPSDRFSAERTGGSVSTLTIQRTQQEDSAVYLCASSRSGRSYNEQFFGPGTRLTVL.

DNA for the CDR3: TGTGCCAGCAGTTTCGGACAGGGCGGACCCTCAACTGAAGCTTTCTTT. It is translated as CASSFGQGGPSTEAFF. The chain recombines TRBV6-6 with TRBJ1-1, with 8 nucleotides matching TRBD1. Germline-derived CDR1 and CDR2 are MNHNY and SVGAGI (reference sequence). The V gene end was trimmed by 4 bases and the J gene end by 5 bases; junction bases not matched to a gene: 12. The CDR3 length is 16 residues.

The V call is TRBV9, the J call TRBJ1-3; 10 bases line up with TRBD1. Germline loops: CDR1 SGDLS, CDR2 YYNGEE. The CDR3 is 17 amino acids. V lost 1 base to trimming and J lost 4 bases; unmatched junction nucleotides: 8. The CDR3 is CASSVTTGTGVGNTIYF. Here the CDR3 DNA reads TGTGCCAGCAGCGTAACAACCGGGACAGGGGTCGGAAACACCATATATTTT.

The chain has TRBV5-1 and TRBJ2-7, with D hard to call. This CDR3 has 12 amino acids. CDR1 and CDR2 (germline): SGHRS, YFSETQ. V shed 4 bases and J shed 0 bases, with 5 bases lying between them. CDR3 DNA: TGCGCCAGCAGCCAAGGCTCCTACGAGCAGTACTTC. Its translation: CASSQGSYEQYF. The full variable domain, rest sourced from reference TRBV5-1 and TRBJ2-7, is KAGVTQTPRYLIKTRGQQVTLSCSPISGHRSVSWYQQTPGQGLQFLFEYFSETQRNKGNFPGRFSGRQFSNSRSEMNVSTLELGDSALYLCASSQGSYEQYFGPGTRLTVT.

Notes on this clone: This may stem from a read error, because a much larger clone lies one nucleotide away. In the same sample, other DNA sequences code for this CDR3. The V gene is TRBV28, the J gene TRBJ2-6; possibly TRBD1 for D (6 bases). V was cut by 4 bases and J by 0 bases, with 16 bases left in between. Per germline, CDR1 MDHEN and CDR2 SYDVKM. The CDR3 is 18 amino acids. CDR3 sequence reads: CASSSWTAQTSGANVLTF. DNA of the CDR3: TGTGCCAGCAGTTCCTGGACAGCACAAACCTCTGGGGCCAACGTCCTGACTTTC.

By sample share, this clone is medium-sized (0.01 to 0.1%). V is TRBV15 and J is TRBJ1-2; 8 positions agree with TRBD1. Per the germline V gene, CDR1 is LNHNV and CDR2 is YYDKDF (reference sequence). V lost 0 bases, J lost 6 bases, and 3 bases stayed unmatched. The CDR3 totals 14 residues. CDR3 coding DNA: TGTGCCACCAGCAGAGATCTGACAGGGGATGGCTACACCTTC. Translated: CATSRDLTGDGYTF.